This T cell receptor (beta chain) came from a study of shared clonotypes between healthy human individuals (TCRdb year 2020). About the full investigation: The cohort included three men and a couple of women between 18 and 49 years of age. For each donor, CD4 naive and CD4 memory were each given three plates, CD8 naive was given two plates, and CD8 memory was given one plate. To estimate repertoire size and how much clonotypes are shared between individuals, the study performed deep sequencing of blood TCR repertoires from about five healthy adults. To increase sequencing depth and limit assay-specific biases, different laboratories used diverse techniques to prepare libraries and sequence TCR repertoires. Between about 0.8 and 8.9 billion PBMCs per donor were obtained by leukapheresis. Study-wide conclusions, independent of this receptor: The small number of donors limited the genetic and exposure-history diversity represented. Sharing across several donors was observed for about 5% of naive CD4, around 3.5% of naive CD8, about 2.3% of memory CD4, and over 0.3% of memory CD8 clonotypes. Only blood was sampled, and tissue TCR repertoires likely differ from those in blood. Even with the large sequencing depth, rarefaction of the sorted-subset datasets indicated that sequencing was incomplete. Compared with non-shared clonotypes, clonotypes shared by all four sorted-subset donors had higher generation probabilities. Based on pairwise subsampling, the degree of clonotype sharing among donors was expected to be affected by sequencing depth. Estimated clonotype richness was generally larger for naive than for memory subsets.

Donors were healthy HIV-negative adults with no recently reported acute infections or vaccinations. All donors were Caucasian adults living in Nashville, Tennessee, USA. CD4+ T cells were enriched through magnetic negative selection, after which naive cells were positively selected on CD45RA and the remaining negative fraction served as the memory subset. Blood was collected by leukapheresis, and PBMCs were isolated by Ficoll-Histopaque density gradient centrifugation and then cryopreserved in liquid nitrogen vapor phase. Analytical flow cytometry was used to check the purity and quantity of every magnetically sorted T cell population. From each sorted fraction, genomic DNA was isolated and quantified by UV absorbance on a Nanodrop 2000c. Worth noting for this clone: What this receptor recognizes is not known. The record has no base qualities; no much larger clone is one base away.

CDR1 and CDR2, per the germline V gene (reference sequence), are SEHNR and FQNEAQ. The CDR3 goes from the cysteine to the phenylalanine over 17 residues. The entry retains the CDR3 DNA only, 51 bases that are in frame from base 1. V trim: 1 base; J trim: 3 bases; unmatched bases: 11. Using the deep immunoSEQ assay, multiplex PCR amplified TCR CDR3 regions from genomic DNA. Genomic DNA extracted from each cell subset was distributed evenly over all wells of several immunoSEQ 96-well plates, and each plate served as one replicate. For sorted subsets, each replicate PCR was loaded with around 220 ng genomic DNA, equivalent to roughly 30,000 T cell genomes. Purified libraries were measured with a Qubit 3.0 fluorometer, size-checked on a Bioanalyzer 2100, and measured again with the KAPA Library Quantification kit. Every immunoSEQ 96-well plate was sequenced on a separate single-read 150-cycle Illumina NextSeq 550 flow cell. From the authors' description of their analysis: Because the immunoSEQ output held only junctional sequences and lacked quality scores, the filtering could not match the filtering applied to full-length reads. Sequences were annotated with PyIR, a Python wrapper for IgBLAST v1.9, and V/J genes and CDR3 were assigned using IMGT germline references. Reads with weak V/J assignments (E-value above 1e-6), missing CDR3, stop codons, out-of-frame junctions, or ambiguous translated residues were removed. V3J clonotypes were defined as sequences sharing the same inferred V gene, J gene, and CDR3 amino acid sequence. Percentage overlap between repertoires was calculated by dividing the number of shared unique clonotypes by the size of the smaller repertoire. Repertoire richness was assessed with RTK rarefaction, the Chao1 estimator, and Recon v2.1 estimates of unobserved clonotypes. OLGA was used to compute generation probabilities for all TCRbeta clonotypes that the gDNA method yielded from a handful of donors. TCRdb took over this immuneACCESS table, retaining in-frame rearrangements with V and J assigned. Such tables are incomplete; in checked studies, under half of the missing clones stem from an unresolved V gene, and the remainder is unexplained. That table supplies the V and J calls and clone size; D and trimming were determined from the DNA. Present in this sample are roughly 2.2 million clones, roughly 92% of which were seen just once. Jointly, the top ten make up more than 0.35% of the sample.

The TCR originated in a man between 18 and 29 years old in good health. Some clones in this sample may be carry-over from other donors' samples. The sequenced sample was naive CD4+ T cells from PBMCs. Explained via the paper, the cell subset or site label denotes: CD45RA+ positively selected. The rearranged chain carries TRBV7-9 and TRBJ2-5; 7 bases in the middle match TRBD1. The DNA sequence is as follows: TGTGCCAGCAGCTTAGATTTGGCAGGGGGACCTGAAGAGACCCAGTACTTC. It specifies CASSLDLAGGPEETQYF.